This TCR beta chain stems from a study of T cells after yellow fever vaccination. The table lists this clonotype with many counts. TCRdb re-called the 5' RACE reads with MiXCR, one entry per CDR3 protein. The sample includes some 110,000 distinct CDR3 sequences, about 7% seen only once; the top ten take over 2.5%. The CDR3 sequence is 14 residues long. The germline CDR1 and CDR2 sequences are SGHRS and YFSETQ. V was pared by 5 bases and J by 1 base, with 9 bases between. The source material was CD4+ T cells sorted from PBMCs, sampled 45 days after the first yellow fever vaccination. This sequence originates from a man between 18 and 29 years old who received the YFV17D yellow fever vaccine. The chain links TRBV5-1 to TRBJ2-2; D ambiguous. The CDR3 DNA is TGCGCCAGCAGGGCCACTATGAACACCGGGGAGCTGTTTTTT. The encoded protein is CASRATMNTGELFF.